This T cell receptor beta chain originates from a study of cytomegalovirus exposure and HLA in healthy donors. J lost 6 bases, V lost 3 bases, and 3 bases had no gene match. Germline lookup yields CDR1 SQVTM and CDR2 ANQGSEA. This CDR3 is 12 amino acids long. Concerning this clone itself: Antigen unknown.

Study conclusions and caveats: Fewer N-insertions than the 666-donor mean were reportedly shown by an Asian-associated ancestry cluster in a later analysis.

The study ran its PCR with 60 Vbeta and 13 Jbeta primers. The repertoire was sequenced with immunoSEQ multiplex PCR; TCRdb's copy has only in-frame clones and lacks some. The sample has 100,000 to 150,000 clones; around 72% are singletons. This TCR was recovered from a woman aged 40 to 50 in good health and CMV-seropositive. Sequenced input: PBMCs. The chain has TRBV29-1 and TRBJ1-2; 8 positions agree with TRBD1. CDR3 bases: TGCAGCGTTGAGGACAGGGCGGATGGCTACACCTTC. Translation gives CSVEDRADGYTF.